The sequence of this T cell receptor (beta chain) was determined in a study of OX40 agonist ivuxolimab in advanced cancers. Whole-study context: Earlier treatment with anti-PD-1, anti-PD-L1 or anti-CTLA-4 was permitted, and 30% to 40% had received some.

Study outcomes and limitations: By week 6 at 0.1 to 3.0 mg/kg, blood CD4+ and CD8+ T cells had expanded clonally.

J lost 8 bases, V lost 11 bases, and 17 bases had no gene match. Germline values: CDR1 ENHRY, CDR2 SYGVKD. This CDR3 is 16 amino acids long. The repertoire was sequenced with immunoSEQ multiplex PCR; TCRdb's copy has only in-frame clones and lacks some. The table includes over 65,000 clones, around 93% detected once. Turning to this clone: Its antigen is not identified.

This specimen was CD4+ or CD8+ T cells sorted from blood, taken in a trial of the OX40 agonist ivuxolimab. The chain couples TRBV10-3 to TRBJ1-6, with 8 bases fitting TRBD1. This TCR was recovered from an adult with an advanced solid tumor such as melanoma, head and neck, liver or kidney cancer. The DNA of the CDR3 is TGTGCCTCAAAGGGGACAGGACCCGAATTAGATTCACCCCTCCACTTT. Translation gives CASKGTGPELDSPLHF.